Sequencing of this TCR beta chain was carried out in a study of vaccination effects on CD4 cells after COVID-19. Trimming cost V 5 bases and J 6 bases; bases outside gene matches: 4. The length of the CDR3 is 12 residues. CDR1 is LGHNA, CDR2 YNFKEQ, per germline. Following culture for about ten days, CD4+ T cells were isolated. BNT162b2 vaccine or mRNA-1273 vaccine was given to participants in two doses. Clones were read by immunoSEQ multiplex PCR, and TCRdb kept only the in-frame ones, dropping some. The sample has more than 55,000 clones; 78% are singletons. Notes on this clone: Its matching antigen is unknown.

This clonotype was sampled from a human donor who received a COVID-19 vaccine. Sequencing was performed on CD4+ T cells from PBMCs cultured without peptide, taken after COVID-19 vaccination. The V call is TRBV4-2, the J call TRBJ2-7, with 7 bases that match TRBD1. The CDR3 DNA reads as TGTGCCAGCAGCACGGACAGGACCGAGCAGTACTTC. Residues: CASSTDRTEQYF.